Detailed here is one TCR beta chain. This clone appeared once. Its recognized antigen is unknown. No base quality values were provided; no much bigger clone lies one nucleotide off. TCR CDR3 regions were amplified from genomic DNA by multiplex PCR using the deep immunoSEQ assay. Genomic DNA extracted from each cell subset was distributed evenly over all wells of several immunoSEQ 96-well plates, and each plate served as one replicate. For sorted subsets, approximately 200 ng of genomic DNA, equivalent to some 30,000 T cell genomes, went into each replicate PCR. The purified libraries were quantified using a Qubit 3.0 fluorometer, sized with a Bioanalyzer 2100, and then quantified again using the KAPA Library Quantification kit. A separate single-read 150-cycle Illumina NextSeq 550 flow cell was used to sequence each immunoSEQ 96-well plate. The study's own analysis went as follows. Because the immunoSEQ output included only junctional sequences and no quality scores, the filtering could not be the same as the filtering used for full-length reads. To assign V/J genes and CDR3, sequences were annotated against IMGT germline references using PyIR, a Python wrapper for IgBLAST v1.9. Reads were removed for weak V/J assignments (E-value above 1e-6), missing CDR3, stop codons, out-of-frame junctions, or ambiguous translated residues. V3J clonotypes were defined by identical inferred V gene, J gene, and CDR3 amino acid sequence. To compute the percentage overlap between repertoires, the number of shared unique clonotypes was divided by the size of the smaller repertoire. Three approaches were used to assess repertoire richness: RTK rarefaction, the Chao1 estimator, and Recon v2.1 estimates of unobserved clonotypes. Generation probabilities for all TCRbeta clonotypes obtained by the gDNA method from several donors were computed using OLGA. In TCRdb, the immuneACCESS table is reduced to in-frame sequences with V and J assigned. These tables do not hold every clone; where another copy was compared, an unresolved V gene accounts for under half, and the others remain unexplained. V, J and clone size are those of that table, while D and trimming were read from the DNA. The sample table contains about 750,000 clones; only one count was recorded for more than 85% of them. Under 30% of the sample is taken by the ten largest.

V lost 6 bases and J lost 5 bases; the stretch between them is 17 bases long. Reading from cysteine to phenylalanine, the CDR3 counts 15 amino acids. Only CDR3 DNA remains: 45 bases, in frame from the first base. From the germline V gene, CDR1 is LGHNA and CDR2 is YSLEER. CD8 naive samples consisted of CD45RO-negative cells that were positively selected for CCR7, yielding a CD45RA+CCR7+ population without TemRA cells. Donors were healthy HIV-negative adults with no recently reported acute infections or vaccinations. Every donor was a Caucasian adult residing in Nashville, Tennessee, USA. Blood was collected by leukapheresis, and PBMCs were isolated by Ficoll-Histopaque density gradient centrifugation and then cryopreserved in liquid nitrogen vapor phase. Analytical flow cytometry was used to check the purity and quantity of every magnetically sorted T cell population. Genomic DNA was isolated from every sorted fraction and measured by UV absorbance on a Nanodrop 2000c.

The data are from a study of shared clonotypes between healthy human individuals (dated by TCRdb to the early 2020s). About the investigation overall: Three men and a couple of women, aged 18 to 49 years, made up the cohort. Libraries were prepared and TCR repertoires were sequenced by different laboratories using diverse techniques, in order to increase sequencing depth and limit assay-specific biases. Per donor, three plates each were used for CD4 naive and CD4 memory, two for CD8 naive, and one for CD8 memory. To estimate repertoire size and how much clonotypes are shared between individuals, the study performed deep sequencing of blood TCR repertoires from 4 to 6 healthy adults. Leukapheresis yielded between about 0.85 and 9.5 billion PBMCs per donor. General study outcomes and caveats: Because the study included a small number of donors, the genetic and exposure-history diversity represented was limited. Based on pairwise subsampling, the degree of clonotype sharing among donors was expected to be affected by sequencing depth. Compared with non-shared clonotypes, the clonotypes found in all four sorted-subset donors had higher generation probabilities. Incomplete sequencing was indicated by rarefaction of sorted-subset datasets, despite the large sequencing depth. Estimated clonotype richness was generally larger for naive than for memory subsets. Approximately 5% of naive CD4, approximately 3.7% of naive CD8, 2.3% of memory CD4, and around 0.42% of memory CD8 clonotypes were shared across a handful of donors. Sampling was limited to blood, and TCR repertoires in tissue likely differ from TCR repertoires in blood.

Recombination linked TRBV4-3 to TRBJ2-1; TRBD2 could be the D gene, as 6 bases match. The TCR was taken from a man between 25 and 39 years old in good health. Source material: naive CD8+ T cells sorted from blood. The meaning of the sample's cell subset or site label: CD45RA+CCR7+. The CDR3 reads as follows: CASRPGDSNDNEQFF. Here is the DNA: TGCGCCAGCAGGCCCGGGGACTCAAACGACAATGAGCAGTTCTTC.